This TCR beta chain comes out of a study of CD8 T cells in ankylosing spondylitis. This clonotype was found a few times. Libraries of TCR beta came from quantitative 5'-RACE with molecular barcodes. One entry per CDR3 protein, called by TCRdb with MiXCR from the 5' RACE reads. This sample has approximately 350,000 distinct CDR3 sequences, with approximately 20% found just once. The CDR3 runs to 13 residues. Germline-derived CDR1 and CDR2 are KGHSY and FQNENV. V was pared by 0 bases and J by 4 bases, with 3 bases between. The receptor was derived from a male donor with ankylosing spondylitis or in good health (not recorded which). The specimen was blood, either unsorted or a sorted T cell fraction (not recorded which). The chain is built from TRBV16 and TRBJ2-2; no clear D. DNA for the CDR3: TGTGCCAGCAGCCAATCGCCCACCGGGGAGCTGTTTTTT. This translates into CASSQSPTGELFF.